This T cell receptor beta chain was recorded in a study of early T cells in non-severe SARS-CoV-2 infection. Study as a whole: Bulk RNA taken from unsorted whole blood was sequenced, leaving chains unpaired.

Unique molecular identifiers were affixed to single, distinct cDNA molecules. One entry per CDR3 protein results from TCRdb running MiXCR on the 5' RACE reads. The sample has approximately 67,000 distinct CDR3 sequences, over 8% seen once. By share, this clonotype ranks as medium-sized. Antigen: not known. Study-wide results and caveats: Using VDJdb, the matching emphasized anti-spike CD8 responses while missing private and CD4 specificities.

The sequenced material came from whole blood. The source is an adult who was a healthcare worker with PCR-confirmed SARS-CoV-2 infection or an uninfected control (not recorded which).

CDR3 sequence: CASSKNGGSNYGYTF. CDR3 coding DNA: TGTGCCAGCAGCAAAAACGGGGGCTCTAACTATGGCTACACCTTC. This sequence joins TRBV7-3 and TRBJ1-2; possibly TRBD1 for D (6 bases). CDR1 SGHTA and CDR2 FQGTGA come from the germline V gene. There are 15 residues in the CDR3. V lost 5 bases to trimming and J lost 0 bases, with 13 bases between them.